This TCR beta chain appears in the sequencing data of a study of blood T cell repertoires in COVID-19. Overall study context: Donors in the United States, Italy and Spain gave samples during acute or convalescent COVID-19.

The table came from immunoSEQ multiplex PCR; TCRdb's copy has only in-frame clones and leaves some out. The data show 300,000 to 450,000 clones, about 88% seen once. In assigning cohorts, the study relied on participant-reported clinical history. Sequencing was done on a sample of PBMCs or T cells enriched from blood (not recorded which). This clonotype was sampled from a woman under 30 who had recovered from COVID-19.

Here the CDR3 reads CASSTATGWNTGELFF. In DNA form, the CDR3 reads TGTGCCAGCAGCACCGCGACAGGGTGGAACACCGGGGAGCTGTTTTTT. The rearrangement links TRBV7-3 to TRBJ2-2, with 7 bases fitting TRBD1. The trim removed 5 bases at V and 1 base at J, leaving 7 bases unmatched. CDR1 and CDR2 from the germline V gene are SGHTA and FQGTGA. This CDR3 has 16 residues.